This TCR beta chain was documented in a study of CD8 T cells in ankylosing spondylitis. CDR3 length: 16 residues. Per the germline V gene, CDR1 is LNHNV and CDR2 is YYDKDF (reference sequence). The V and J ends lost 4 bases and 4 bases, in that order; junction bases with no gene match: 7. For TCR beta, libraries came from quantitative 5'-RACE with molecular barcodes. TCRdb itself ran the 5' RACE reads through MiXCR, one entry per CDR3 protein. This sample has a few hundred thousand distinct CDR3 sequences, with 18% found just once. Findings and caveats of the study: A TCR beta motif of several highly homologous variants seemed to mark ankylosing spondylitis blood.

As for this clonotype: Its antigen is unknown.

This chain connects TRBV15 to TRBJ1-3, with 10 bases identical to TRBD1. The sequence was collected from a male donor with ankylosing spondylitis or in good health (not recorded which). Sequencing was carried out using blood, either unsorted or a sorted T cell fraction (not recorded which). CDR3 region: CATSTGTGVEGNTIYF. The DNA of the CDR3 is TGTGCCACCAGCACCGGGACAGGGGTAGAAGGAAACACCATATATTTT.